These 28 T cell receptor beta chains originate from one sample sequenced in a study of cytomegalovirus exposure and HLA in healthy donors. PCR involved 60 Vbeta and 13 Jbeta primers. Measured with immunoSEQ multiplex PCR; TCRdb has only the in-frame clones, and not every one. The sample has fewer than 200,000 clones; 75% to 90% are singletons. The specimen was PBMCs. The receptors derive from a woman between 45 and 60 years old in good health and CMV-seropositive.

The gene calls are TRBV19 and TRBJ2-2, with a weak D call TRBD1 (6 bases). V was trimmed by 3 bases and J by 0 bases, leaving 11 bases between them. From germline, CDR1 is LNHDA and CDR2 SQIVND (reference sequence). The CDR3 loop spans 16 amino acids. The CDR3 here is CASSIDRLTNTGELFF. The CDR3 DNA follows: TGTGCCAGTAGTATCGACAGGTTAACGAACACCGGGGAGCTGTTTTTT.

CDR3 bases: TGCGCCAGCAGCCAAGTCCCAGGCCCTACTAACTATGGCTACACCTTC. Encoded protein: CASSQVPGPTNYGYTF. The chain is built from TRBV4-3 and TRBJ1-2, with unresolved D. Looked up from germline, CDR1 is LGHNA and CDR2 is YSLEER. Trimming cost V 1 base and J 0 bases, with 12 bases left between them. This CDR3 is 16 amino acids long.

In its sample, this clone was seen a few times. In DNA, the CDR3 is TGTGCCAGCAGCCCCACCGCGGGAGCGTATGGCGAGCAGTACTTC. Residues: CASSPTAGAYGEQYF. The chain links TRBV5-4 to TRBJ2-7; 7 bases agree with TRBD2. Germline CDR1 SGHNT, CDR2 YYREEE (reference sequence). Trimming at V came to 4 bases and at J to 6 bases, leaving 13 bases not matched to a gene. This CDR3 contains 15 residues.

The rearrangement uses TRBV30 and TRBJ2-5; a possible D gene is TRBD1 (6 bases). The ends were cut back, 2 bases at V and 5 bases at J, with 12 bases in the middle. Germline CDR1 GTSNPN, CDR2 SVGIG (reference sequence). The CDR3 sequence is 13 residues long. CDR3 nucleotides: TGTGCCTGGAGTCCCCCCGGACAGGAGACCCAGTACTTC. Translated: CAWSPPGQETQYF.

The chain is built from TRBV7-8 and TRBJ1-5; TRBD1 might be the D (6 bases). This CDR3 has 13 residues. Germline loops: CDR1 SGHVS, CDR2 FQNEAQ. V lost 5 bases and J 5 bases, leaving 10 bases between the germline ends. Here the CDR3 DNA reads TGTGCCAGCAGCCACAGACAGGATCAGCCCCAGCATTTT. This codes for CASSHRQDQPQHF.

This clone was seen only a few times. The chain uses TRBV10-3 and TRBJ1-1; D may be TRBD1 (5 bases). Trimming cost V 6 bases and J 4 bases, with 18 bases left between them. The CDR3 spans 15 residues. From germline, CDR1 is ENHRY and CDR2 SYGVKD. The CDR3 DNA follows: TGTGCCATCAGCCCGACATGGGGCTGGGGCACTGAAGCTTTCTTT. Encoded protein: CAISPTWGWGTEAFF.

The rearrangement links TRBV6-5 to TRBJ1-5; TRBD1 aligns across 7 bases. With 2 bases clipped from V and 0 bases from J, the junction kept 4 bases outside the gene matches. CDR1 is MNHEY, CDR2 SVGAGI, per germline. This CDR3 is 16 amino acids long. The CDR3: CASSYLGQPSNQPQHF. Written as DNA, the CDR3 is TGTGCCAGCAGTTACCTGGGACAGCCTAGCAATCAGCCCCAGCATTTT.

CDR3 region: CASSPRQGWETQYF. In nucleotides, the CDR3 is TGTGCCAGCAGTCCAAGACAGGGATGGGAGACCCAGTACTTC. The chain carries TRBV2 and TRBJ2-5, with 7 positions matching TRBD1. V trimming: 5 bases; J trimming: 5 bases; junction bases outside the gene matches: 8. The length of the CDR3 is 14 residues. Germline CDR1 is SNHLY and CDR2 is FYNNEI.

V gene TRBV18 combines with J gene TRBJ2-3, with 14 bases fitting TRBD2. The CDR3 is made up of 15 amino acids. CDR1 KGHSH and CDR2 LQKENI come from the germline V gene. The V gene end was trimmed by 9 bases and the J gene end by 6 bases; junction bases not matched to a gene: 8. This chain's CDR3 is CASSTGLAGADTQYF. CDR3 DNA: TGTGCCAGTTCCACGGGACTAGCGGGGGCGGATACGCAGTATTTT.

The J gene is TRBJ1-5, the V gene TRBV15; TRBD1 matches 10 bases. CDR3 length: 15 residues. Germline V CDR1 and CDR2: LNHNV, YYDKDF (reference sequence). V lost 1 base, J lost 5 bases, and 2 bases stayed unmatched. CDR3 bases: TGTGCCACCAGCAGAGTCGACAGGGGGCATCAGCCCCAGCATTTT. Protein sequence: CATSRVDRGHQPQHF.

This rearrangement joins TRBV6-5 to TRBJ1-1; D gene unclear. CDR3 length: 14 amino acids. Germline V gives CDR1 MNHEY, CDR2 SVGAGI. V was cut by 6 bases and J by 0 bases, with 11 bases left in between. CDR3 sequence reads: CASSSLTVNTEAFF. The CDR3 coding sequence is TGTGCCAGCAGCTCCCTAACCGTGAACACTGAAGCTTTCTTT.

DNA of the CDR3: TGTGCCAGCAGCTTAGTCCCGGGACTAGCGGGGGATACGCAGTATTTT. It specifies CASSLVPGLAGDTQYF. The chain combines TRBV7-2 with TRBJ2-3; 13 bases align to TRBD2. The germline gives CDR1 SGHTA, CDR2 FQGNSA. V gave up 1 base and J gave up 6 bases; unmatched junction bases: 4. There are 16 residues in the CDR3.

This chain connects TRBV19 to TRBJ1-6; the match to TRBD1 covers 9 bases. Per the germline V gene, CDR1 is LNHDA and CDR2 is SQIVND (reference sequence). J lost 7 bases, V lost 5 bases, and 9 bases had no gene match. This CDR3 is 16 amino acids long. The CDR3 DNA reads TGTGCCAGTAGTCTCGAACAGGGGGCGAAGAATTCACCCCTCCACTTT. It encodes CASSLEQGAKNSPLHF.

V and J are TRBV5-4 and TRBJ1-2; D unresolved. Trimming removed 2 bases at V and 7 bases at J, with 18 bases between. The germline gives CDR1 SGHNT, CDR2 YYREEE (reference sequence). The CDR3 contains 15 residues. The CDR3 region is CASSFSEGGLGGYTF. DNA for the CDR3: TGTGCCAGCAGCTTTTCTGAGGGAGGCCTGGGTGGCTACACCTTC.

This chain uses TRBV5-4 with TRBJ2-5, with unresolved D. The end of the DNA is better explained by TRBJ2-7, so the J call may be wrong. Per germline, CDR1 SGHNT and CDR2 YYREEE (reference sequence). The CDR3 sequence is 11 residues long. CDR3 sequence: CASSSAYEQYF. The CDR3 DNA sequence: TGTGCCAGCAGCTCTGCCTACGAGCAGTACTTC.

Here the CDR3 reads CASSDFGVAEAFF. CDR3 in DNA: TGTGCCAGCAGTGATTTCGGGGTCGCTGAAGCTTTCTTT. The chain joins TRBV25-1 to TRBJ1-1; D is ambiguous. The CDR3 runs to 13 residues. The germline V gene encodes CDR1 MGHDK and CDR2 SYGVNS. Trimming removed 3 bases from V and 6 bases from J, with 11 bases in between.

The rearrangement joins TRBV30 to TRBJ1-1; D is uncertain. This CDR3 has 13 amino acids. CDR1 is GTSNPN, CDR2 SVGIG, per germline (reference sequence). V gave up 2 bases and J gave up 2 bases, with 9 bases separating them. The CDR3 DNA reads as TGTGCCTGGAGTAACGGAGTTAACACTGAAGCTTTCTTT. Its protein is CAWSNGVNTEAFF. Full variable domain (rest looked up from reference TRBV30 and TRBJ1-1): SQTIHQWPATLVQPVGSPLSLECTVEGTSNPNLYWYRQAAGRGLQLLFYSVGIGQISSEVPQNLSASRPQDRQFILSSKKLLLSDSGFYLCAWSNGVNTEAFFGQGTRLTVV.

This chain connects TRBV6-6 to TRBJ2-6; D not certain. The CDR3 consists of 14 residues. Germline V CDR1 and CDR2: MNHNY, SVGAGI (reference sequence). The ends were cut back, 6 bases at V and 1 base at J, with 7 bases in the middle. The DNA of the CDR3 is TGTGCCAGCAGCCCAGGATCTGGGGCCAACGTCCTGACTTTC. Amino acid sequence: CASSPGSGANVLTF.

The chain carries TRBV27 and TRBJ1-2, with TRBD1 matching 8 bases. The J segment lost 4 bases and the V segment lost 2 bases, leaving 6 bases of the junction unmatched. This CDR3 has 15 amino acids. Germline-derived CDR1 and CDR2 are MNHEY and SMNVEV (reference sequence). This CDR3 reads CASSLAPGGFYGYTF. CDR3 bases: TGTGCCAGCAGTTTAGCCCCAGGGGGCTTCTATGGCTACACCTTC.

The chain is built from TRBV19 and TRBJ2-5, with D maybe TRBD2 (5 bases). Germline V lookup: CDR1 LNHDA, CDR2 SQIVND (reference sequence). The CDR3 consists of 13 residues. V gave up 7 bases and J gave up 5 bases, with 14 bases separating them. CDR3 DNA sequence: TGTGCCAGTACCACACTAGACGGGGAGACCCAGTACTTC. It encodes CASTTLDGETQYF.

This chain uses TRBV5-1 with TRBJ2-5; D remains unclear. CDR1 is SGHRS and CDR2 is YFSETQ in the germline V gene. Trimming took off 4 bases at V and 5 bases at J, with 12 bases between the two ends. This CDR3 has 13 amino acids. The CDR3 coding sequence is TGCGCCAGCAGCGTGTTGTCGGAGGAGACCCAGTACTTC. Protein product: CASSVLSEETQYF. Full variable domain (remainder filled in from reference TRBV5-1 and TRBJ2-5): KAGVTQTPRYLIKTRGQQVTLSCSPISGHRSVSWYQQTPGQGLQFLFEYFSETQRNKGNFPGRFSGRQFSNSRSEMNVSTLELGDSALYLCASSVLSEETQYFGPGTRLLVL.

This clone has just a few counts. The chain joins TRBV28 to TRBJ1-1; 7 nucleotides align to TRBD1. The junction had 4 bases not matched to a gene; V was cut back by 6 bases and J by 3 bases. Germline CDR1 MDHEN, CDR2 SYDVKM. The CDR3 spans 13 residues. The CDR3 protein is CASSLGQDTEAFF. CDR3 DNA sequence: TGTGCCAGCAGCTTAGGACAGGACACTGAAGCTTTCTTT.

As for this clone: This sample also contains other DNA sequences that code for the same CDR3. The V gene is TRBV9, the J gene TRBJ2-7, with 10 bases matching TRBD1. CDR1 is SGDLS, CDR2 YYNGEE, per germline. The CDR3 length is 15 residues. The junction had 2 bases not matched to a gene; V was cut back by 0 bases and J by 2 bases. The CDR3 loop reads CASSVEGTGAYEQYF. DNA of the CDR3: TGTGCCAGCAGCGTAGAGGGGACAGGGGCCTACGAGCAGTACTTC.

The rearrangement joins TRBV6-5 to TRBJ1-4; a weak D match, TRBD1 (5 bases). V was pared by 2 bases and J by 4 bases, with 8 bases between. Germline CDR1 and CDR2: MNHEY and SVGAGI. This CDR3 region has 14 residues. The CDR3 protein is CASSYDRLNEKLFF. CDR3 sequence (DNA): TGTGCCAGCAGTTACGACAGACTTAATGAAAAACTGTTTTTT.

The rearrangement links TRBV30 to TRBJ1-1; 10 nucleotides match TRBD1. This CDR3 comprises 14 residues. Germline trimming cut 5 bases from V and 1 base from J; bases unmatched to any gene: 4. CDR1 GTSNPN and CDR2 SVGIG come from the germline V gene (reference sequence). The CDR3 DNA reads TGTGCCTGGGGTGACAGGGGGCGGAACACTGAAGCTTTCTTT. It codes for CAWGDRGRNTEAFF.

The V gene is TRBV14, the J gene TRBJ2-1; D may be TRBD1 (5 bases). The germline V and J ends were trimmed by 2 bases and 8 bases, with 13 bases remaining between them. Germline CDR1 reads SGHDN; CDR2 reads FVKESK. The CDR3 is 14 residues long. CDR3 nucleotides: TGTGCCAGCAGCCAAAGTTCCAGGGCCCATGAGCAGTTCTTC. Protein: CASSQSSRAHEQFF.

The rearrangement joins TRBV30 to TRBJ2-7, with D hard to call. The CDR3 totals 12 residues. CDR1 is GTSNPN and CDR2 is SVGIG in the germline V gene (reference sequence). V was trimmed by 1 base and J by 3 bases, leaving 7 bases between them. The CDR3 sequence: CAWSESGYEQYF. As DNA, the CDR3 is TGTGCCTGGAGTGAATCGGGCTACGAGCAGTACTTC. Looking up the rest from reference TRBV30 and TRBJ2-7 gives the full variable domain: SQTIHQWPATLVQPVGSPLSLECTVEGTSNPNLYWYRQAAGRGLQLLFYSVGIGQISSEVPQNLSASRPQDRQFILSSKKLLLSDSGFYLCAWSESGYEQYFGPGTRLTVT.

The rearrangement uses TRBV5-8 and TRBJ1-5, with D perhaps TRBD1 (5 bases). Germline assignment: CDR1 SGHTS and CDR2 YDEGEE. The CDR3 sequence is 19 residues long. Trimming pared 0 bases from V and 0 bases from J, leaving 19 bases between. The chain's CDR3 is CASSLVYSGGIGSNQPQHF. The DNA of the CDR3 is TGTGCCAGCAGCTTGGTGTATTCCGGGGGGATAGGTAGCAATCAGCCCCAGCATTTT.